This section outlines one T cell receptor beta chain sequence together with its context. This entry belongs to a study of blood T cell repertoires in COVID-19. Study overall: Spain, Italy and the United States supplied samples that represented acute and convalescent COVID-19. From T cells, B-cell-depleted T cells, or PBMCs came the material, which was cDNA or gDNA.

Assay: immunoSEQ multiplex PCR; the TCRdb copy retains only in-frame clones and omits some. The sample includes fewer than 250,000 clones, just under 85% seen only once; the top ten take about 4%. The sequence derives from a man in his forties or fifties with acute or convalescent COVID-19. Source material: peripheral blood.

For the CDR3, the DNA is TGTGCCAGCAGTTACCCGACAGGGAACGACGAGCAGTACTTC. Its protein product is CASSYPTGNDEQYF. The chain uses TRBV6-5 and TRBJ2-7; 7 bases match TRBD1. The CDR3 runs to 14 residues. The V gene end was trimmed by 2 bases and the J gene end by 5 bases; junction bases not matched to a gene: 6. Germline CDR1 reads MNHEY; CDR2 reads SVGAGI.